The TCR beta chain under discussion was sequenced for a study of identical twins. This clonotype showed up just a few times. Its antigen is not identified. In TCRdb, the 5' RACE reads were re-called with MiXCR into one record per CDR3 protein. The profile covers around 960,000 distinct CDR3 sequences, with 10% to 15% appearing a single time and roughly 1.6% taken by the ten largest. All of the donors were Caucasians in good health. Study findings and constraints: The models gave estimates that fell short of the out-of-frame TCR alpha sharing seen in monozygotic twins.

The sample was also reused in another study, on yellow fever vaccine responses in identical twins.

Material: PBMCs. This clonotype was obtained from a woman aged 18-30 years in good health.

This CDR3 reads CASSLGGLPNEQFF. The CDR3 nucleotides read TGTGCCAGCAGCTTAGGTGGACTTCCAAATGAGCAGTTCTTC. The genes are TRBV11-2 and TRBJ2-1, with D possibly TRBD2 on 5 matching bases. CDR1 is SGHAT and CDR2 is FQNNGV in the germline V gene. This CDR3 has 14 residues. Trimming took 1 base from V and 7 from J, leaving 11 bases between them.